This TCR beta chain originates from a study of control samples from healthy donors and cancer patients. TCRdb's table, derived via immunoSEQ multiplex PCR, lists solely in-frame clones and lacks some. Of some 45,000 clones in the sample, around 93% were seen once. The V end lost 0 bases, the J end lost 3 bases, and 12 bases lay between the germline ends. Germline V gene sequence: CDR1 LNHDA, CDR2 SQIVND (reference sequence). This CDR3 region has 15 residues. This chain connects TRBV19 to TRBJ2-7, with no clear D. The receptor was isolated from a woman aged 40-49 years with head and neck cancer. What was sequenced was PBMCs. The CDR3 DNA is TGTGCCAGTAGTATAGACAGCTTGTTAAACTACGAGCAGTACTTC. Translating gives CASSIDSLLNYEQYF.